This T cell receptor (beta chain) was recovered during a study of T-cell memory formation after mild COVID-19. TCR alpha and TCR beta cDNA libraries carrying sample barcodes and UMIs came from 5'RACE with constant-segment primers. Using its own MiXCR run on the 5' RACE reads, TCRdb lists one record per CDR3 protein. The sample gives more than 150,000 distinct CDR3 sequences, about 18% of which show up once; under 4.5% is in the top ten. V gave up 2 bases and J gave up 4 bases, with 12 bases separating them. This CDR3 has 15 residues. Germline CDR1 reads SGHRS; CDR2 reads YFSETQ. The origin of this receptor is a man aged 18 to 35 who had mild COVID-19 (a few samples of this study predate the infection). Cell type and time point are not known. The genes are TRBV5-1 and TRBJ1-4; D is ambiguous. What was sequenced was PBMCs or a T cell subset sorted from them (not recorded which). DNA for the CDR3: TGCGCCAGCAGCTTCGAGGGCAGGATTAATGAAAAACTGTTTTTT. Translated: CASSFEGRINEKLFF.